The subject of this entry is one T cell receptor (beta chain). The data belong to a study of blood T cell repertoires in COVID-19. CDR3 length equals 12 residues. Trimming stripped 7 bases from V and 8 bases from J, with 14 bases between. Germline CDR1 and CDR2: MNHEY and SVGEGT. In the original workflow: It was from reference gene primer amplification that nucleated cell counts were estimated. Repertoires were generated with immunoSEQ multiplex PCR, while TCRdb's copy carries only in-frame clones and drops some. V, J and clone size reflect that table, while D and trimming were determined from the DNA. The sample yields 130,000 to 150,000 clones, approximately 80% seen once.

J is TRBJ1-2 and V is TRBV6-2 or TRBV6-3; D unclear. The source is a woman older than 75 in a cohort sampled during active or convalescent COVID-19. Material: peripheral blood. CDR3 residues: CASTPRGRGYTF. CDR3 sequence (DNA): TGTGCCAGCACCCCCCGGGGAAGGGGCTACACCTTC.